This is a list of T cell receptor beta chains from one sample in a study of T cell changes during pregnancy in multiple sclerosis. Sequenced by immunoSEQ multiplex PCR; TCRdb stores in-frame clones only, minus some. This sample has about 40,000 clones, with more than 85% found just once. This specimen was CD4+ T cells from peripheral blood mononuclear cells, taken in the second trimester of pregnancy. The receptors were sampled from a female donor in good health, enrolled as a control in a pregnancy study. The CDR3 runs from the conserved cysteine through the conserved F or W. Fields, in order: J gene, V gene, clone size, D gene, CDR3 protein, CDR3 DNA. The D gene is left open where the match is weak. The size field is filled for only some rows; it gives once, few, many or a size class.

TRBJ1-1	TRBV11-1	few	TRBD1	CASSSGTGARNTEAFF	TGTGCCAGCAGCTCCGGGACAGGGGCACGGAACACTGAAGCTTTCTTT
TRBJ1-4	TRBV28	NA	TRBD1	CATRTGTGREKLFF	TGTGCCACCAGAACCGGGACAGGGAGGGAAAAACTGTTTTTT
TRBJ2-5	TRBV2	NA	TRBD2	CASRYREGLETQYF	TGTGCCAGCAGGTATCGGGAGGGCCTTGAGACCCAGTACTTC
TRBJ2-2	TRBV27	NA	TRBD2	CASSLGAGVYTGELFF	TGTGCCAGCAGTTTGGGTGCGGGAGTTTACACCGGGGAGCTGTTTTTT
TRBJ1-5	TRBV30	NA	NA	CAWSVKGLQPQHF	TGTGCCTGGAGTGTAAAGGGGCTTCAGCCCCAGCATTTT
TRBJ2-3	TRBV28	NA	NA	CASSLYQGRTDTQYF	TGTGCCAGCAGTTTATATCAGGGTCGGACAGATACGCAGTATTTT
TRBJ2-1	TRBV29-1	NA	NA	CSVGYGSSYNEQFF	TGCAGCGTCGGATACGGGAGCTCCTACAATGAGCAGTTCTTC
TRBJ2-3	TRBV7-9	NA	TRBD2	CASSPPSGGTDTQYF	TGTGCCAGCAGCCCCCCGAGCGGGGGCACAGATACGCAGTATTTT
TRBJ2-1	TRBV28	NA	TRBD2	CASSLAGGGSYNEQFF	TGTGCCAGCAGCCTCGCGGGGGGGGGCTCCTACAATGAGCAGTTCTTC
TRBJ1-2	TRBV20-1	NA	NA	CSATGQYGYTF	TGCAGTGCTACCGGACAGTATGGCTACACCTTC
TRBJ2-1	TRBV7-2	NA	NA	CASSPRNEQFF	TGTGCCAGCAGCCCTAGGAATGAGCAGTTCTTC
TRBJ2-7	TRBV19	NA	NA	CASTGGQPYEQYF	TGTGCCAGTACAGGAGGACAGCCCTACGAGCAGTACTTC
TRBJ1-1	TRBV5-8	NA	NA	CASSFGGADTEAFF	TGTGCCAGCAGCTTTGGGGGCGCGGACACTGAAGCTTTCTTT
TRBJ1-6	TRBV11-1	NA	NA	CASSQRRVGSGVSPLHF	TGTGCCAGCAGCCAGCGAAGGGTTGGTTCGGGGGTATCACCCCTCCACTTT
TRBJ2-3	TRBV2	NA	NA	CASSVKVGSNTDTQYF	TGTGCCAGCAGCGTTAAAGTCGGGTCCAACACAGATACGCAGTATTTT
TRBJ2-1	TRBV28	NA	NA	CASSNSRNEQFF	TGTGCCAGCAGCAATAGCCGCAATGAGCAGTTCTTC
TRBJ1-2	TRBV9	NA	TRBD1	CASSVGEGGKGYGYTF	TGTGCCAGCAGCGTCGGTGAAGGGGGCAAAGGCTATGGCTACACCTTC
TRBJ2-7	TRBV6-5	NA	NA	CASSRTASYEQYF	TGTGCCAGCAGTCGGACAGCCTCCTACGAGCAGTACTTC
TRBJ2-5	TRBV13	NA	NA	CASSHRTKETQYF	TGTGCCAGCAGCCACAGGACTAAAGAGACCCAGTACTTC
TRBJ2-7	TRBV10-3	NA	TRBD2	CAISEEVWTSGNEQYF	TGTGCCATCAGTGAAGAGGTGTGGACTAGCGGAAACGAGCAGTACTTC
TRBJ2-7	TRBV5-5	NA	NA	CASSLYPSYEQYF	TGTGCCAGCAGCTTGTATCCGTCTTACGAGCAGTACTTC
TRBJ1-4	TRBV5-3	NA	TRBD1	CARSLRDSKNEKLFF	TGTGCCAGAAGCTTGAGGGACAGCAAAAATGAAAAACTGTTTTTT
TRBJ1-3	TRBV19	NA	NA	CASLRGDGNTIYF	TGTGCCAGTCTCCGGGGGGACGGAAACACCATATATTTT
TRBJ1-2	TRBV7-9	NA	NA	CASSPGQTYGYTF	TGTGCCAGCAGCCCCGGACAGACCTATGGCTACACCTTC
TRBJ2-2	TRBV7-8	once	NA	CASSFLLNTGELFF	TGTGCCAGCAGCTTCCTCCTGAACACCGGGGAGCTGTTTTTT
TRBJ2-7	TRBV28	few	TRBD1	CASSTPGQGAYEQYF	TGTGCCAGCAGCACTCCGGGACAGGGGGCCTACGAGCAGTACTTC
TRBJ1-1	TRBV7-3	NA	NA	CASSLTRQAESGAFF	TGTGCCAGCAGCTTAACTCGACAGGCCGAGTCGGGAGCTTTCTTT
TRBJ2-4	TRBV7-8	NA	TRBD2	CASSRTSGSSGTKNIQYF	TGTGCCAGCAGCCGGACTAGCGGGAGTTCGGGAACCAAAAACATTCAGTACTTC
TRBJ1-6	TRBV19	NA	TRBD1	CASSYEGQSSYNSPLHF	TGTGCCAGTAGCTATGAGGGACAGAGCTCCTATAATTCACCCCTCCACTTT
TRBJ2-1	TRBV6-1	NA	TRBD2	CASMPTLAGYNEQFF	TGTGCCAGCATGCCCACACTAGCGGGTTACAATGAGCAGTTCTTC
TRBJ2-4	TRBV18	NA	NA	CASSRGAKNIQYF	TGTGCCAGCTCCCGGGGGGCCAAAAACATTCAGTACTTC
TRBJ1-6	TRBV4-2	NA	NA	CASSQDPQGDNSPLHF	TGTGCCAGCAGCCAAGATCCACAGGGTGATAATTCACCCCTCCACTTT
TRBJ1-2	TRBV7-3	NA	TRBD1	CASSATGRRGYTF	TGTGCCAGCAGCGCGACAGGGCGGCGGGGCTACACCTTC
TRBJ2-7	TRBV18	once	TRBD2	CASSPASGGFYEQYF	TGTGCCAGCTCACCGGCATCGGGGGGGTTCTACGAGCAGTACTTC
TRBJ2-1	TRBV5-4	NA	NA	CASTDPRGLLNEQFF	TGTGCCAGCACCGACCCCAGGGGATTACTCAATGAGCAGTTCTTC
TRBJ1-1	TRBV28	NA	TRBD1	CASSLLQGYTEAFF	TGTGCCAGCAGTTTACTACAGGGGTACACTGAAGCTTTCTTT
TRBJ2-7	TRBV27	NA	TRBD1	CASSPEGDRGSEQYF	TGTGCCAGCAGTCCGGAAGGGGACAGGGGAAGCGAGCAGTACTTC
TRBJ1-1	TRBV20-1	NA	NA	CSARDEAEAFF	TGCAGTGCTAGGGATGAGGCGGAAGCTTTCTTT
TRBJ2-1	TRBV7-9	NA	TRBD2	CASSLGGTNSYNEQFF	TGTGCCAGCAGCTTGGGGGGGACTAACTCCTACAATGAGCAGTTCTTC
TRBJ2-3	TRBV5-1	NA	TRBD2	CASSLTGGPADTQYF	TGCGCCAGCAGCTTGACGGGGGGGCCCGCAGATACGCAGTATTTT
TRBJ1-2	TRBV10-3	once	TRBD1	CAISVGWTGNGYTF	TGTGCCATCAGTGTGGGGTGGACAGGGAACGGCTACACCTTC
TRBJ2-3	TRBV7-2	NA	NA	CASSERGGDTQYF	TGTGCCAGCAGCGAACGGGGTGGAGATACGCAGTATTTT
TRBJ2-7	TRBV5-4	NA	TRBD1	CASSWNPTGANEQYF	TGTGCCAGCAGCTGGAATCCGACAGGGGCAAACGAGCAGTACTTC
TRBJ1-5	TRBV2	NA	TRBD1	CASSGTGGNQPQHF	TGTGCCAGCAGTGGGACAGGGGGCAATCAGCCCCAGCATTTT
TRBJ2-7	TRBV15	NA	NA	CATSPTQAHEQYF	TGTGCCACCAGCCCAACCCAGGCCCACGAGCAGTACTTC
TRBJ2-2	TRBV2	NA	TRBD1	CASRGGQGTNTGELFF	TGTGCCAGCAGAGGAGGACAGGGGACAAACACCGGGGAGCTGTTTTTT
TRBJ2-3	TRBV18	NA	TRBD2	CASSLRTSGTYEADTQYF	TGTGCCAGCTCACTGAGGACTAGCGGGACGTATGAAGCAGATACGCAGTATTTT
TRBJ1-2	TRBV6-5	NA	NA	CASIRALDSSYGYTF	TGTGCCAGCATTAGGGCCCTCGACAGCTCCTATGGCTACACCTTC
TRBJ2-7	TRBV7-2	NA	TRBD2	CASSLGLAGGVEQYF	TGTGCCAGCAGCTTGGGGCTAGCGGGGGGGGTAGAGCAGTACTTC
TRBJ2-3	TRBV9	NA	NA	CASSPILTTDTQYF	TGTGCCAGCAGCCCAATATTAACTACAGATACGCAGTATTTT
TRBJ2-3	TRBV27	NA	TRBD1	CASTGGRGFVTQYF	TGTGCCAGCACAGGGGGAAGAGGTTTTGTTACGCAGTATTTT
TRBJ2-1	TRBV2	NA	TRBD1	CASLQRGQGRGYNEQFF	TGTGCCAGCCTCCAACGGGGACAGGGGAGGGGGTACAATGAGCAGTTCTTC